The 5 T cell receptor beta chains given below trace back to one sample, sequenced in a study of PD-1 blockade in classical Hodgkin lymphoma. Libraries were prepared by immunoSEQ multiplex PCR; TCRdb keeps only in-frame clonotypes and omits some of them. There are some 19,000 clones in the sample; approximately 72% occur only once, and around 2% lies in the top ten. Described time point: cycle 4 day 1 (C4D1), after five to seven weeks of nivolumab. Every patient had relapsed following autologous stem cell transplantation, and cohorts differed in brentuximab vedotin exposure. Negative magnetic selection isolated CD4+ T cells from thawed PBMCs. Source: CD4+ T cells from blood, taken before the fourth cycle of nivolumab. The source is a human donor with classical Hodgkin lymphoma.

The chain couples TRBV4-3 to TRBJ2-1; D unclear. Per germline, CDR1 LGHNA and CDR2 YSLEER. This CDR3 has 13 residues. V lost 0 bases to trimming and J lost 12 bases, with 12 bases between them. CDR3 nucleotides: TGCGCCAGCAGCCAAGATTCAACGGAGACGCAGTTCTTC. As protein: CASSQDSTETQFF.

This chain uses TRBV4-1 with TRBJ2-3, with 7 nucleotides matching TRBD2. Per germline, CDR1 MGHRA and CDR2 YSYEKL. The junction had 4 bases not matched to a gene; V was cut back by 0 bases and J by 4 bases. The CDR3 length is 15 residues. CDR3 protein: CASSQDGLAADTQYF. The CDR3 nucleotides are TGCGCCAGCAGCCAAGATGGTCTAGCGGCAGATACGCAGTATTTT.

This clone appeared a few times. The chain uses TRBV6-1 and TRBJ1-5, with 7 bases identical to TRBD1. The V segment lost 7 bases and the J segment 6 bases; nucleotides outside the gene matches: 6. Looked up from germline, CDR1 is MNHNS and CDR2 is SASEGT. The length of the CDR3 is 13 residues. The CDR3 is CASMIQGGQPQHF. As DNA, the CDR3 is TGTGCCAGCATGATTCAGGGGGGTCAGCCCCAGCATTTT.

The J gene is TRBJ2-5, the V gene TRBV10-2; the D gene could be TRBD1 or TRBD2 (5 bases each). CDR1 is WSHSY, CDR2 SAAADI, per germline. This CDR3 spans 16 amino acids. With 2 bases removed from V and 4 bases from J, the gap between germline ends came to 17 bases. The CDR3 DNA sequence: TGCGCCAGCAGTGAGCTCGGCTTCCCGGGGCTAGAGACCCAGTACTTC. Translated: CASSELGFPGLETQYF.

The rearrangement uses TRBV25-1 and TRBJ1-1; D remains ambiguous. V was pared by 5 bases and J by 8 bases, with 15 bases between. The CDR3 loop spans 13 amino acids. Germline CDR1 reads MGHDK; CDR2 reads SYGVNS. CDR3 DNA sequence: TGTGCCAGCAGTCAAAGGGAGGGATCAGAAGCTTTCTTT. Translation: CASSQREGSEAFF.